The 9 T cell receptor beta chains below were found in one sample sequenced in a study of T cells in tumors after PD-1 blockade. The repertoire was sequenced with immunoSEQ multiplex PCR; TCRdb's copy has only in-frame clones and lacks some. The sample contains about 5,000 clones, 82% of which appear only once. The starting material was PBMCs, obtained after anti-PD-1 therapy. These TCRs come from a human donor with advanced basal cell or squamous cell carcinoma (not recorded which).

The genes are TRBV20-1 and TRBJ2-3; unclear D gene. The V end was cut by 3 bases, the J end by 0 bases, with 10 bases between. The CDR3 has 14 amino acids. Per germline, CDR1 DFQATT and CDR2 SNEGSKA (reference sequence). CDR3 region: CSASVSVSTDTQYF. DNA of the CDR3: TGCAGTGCTAGTGTCAGCGTAAGCACAGATACGCAGTATTTT.

The chain joins TRBV7-8 to TRBJ2-1; D perhaps matches TRBD2 (5 bases). V was cut by 2 bases and J by 6 bases, with 8 bases left in between. CDR3 length: 13 amino acids. Germline V gene data show CDR1 as SGHVS and CDR2 as FQNEAQ. The CDR3 spells CASSLREANEQFF. CDR3 nucleotides: TGTGCCAGCAGCTTACGGGAAGCCAATGAGCAGTTCTTC. The whole variable domain, remainder taken from reference TRBV7-8 and TRBJ2-1, is GAGVSQSPRYKVAKRGQDVALRCDPISGHVSLFWYQQALGQGPEFLTYFQNEAQLDKSGLPSDRFFAERPEGSVSTLKIQRTQQEDSAVYLCASSLREANEQFFGPGTRLTVL.

This chain uses TRBV27 with TRBJ1-5; no definite D call. The CDR3 totals 13 residues. The germline V and J ends were trimmed by 5 bases and 1 base, with 6 bases remaining between them. CDR1 is MNHEY and CDR2 is SMNVEV in the germline V gene (reference sequence). This chain's CDR3 is CASSRQSNQPQHF. For the CDR3, the DNA is TGTGCCAGCAGTCGTCAGAGCAATCAGCCCCAGCATTTT.

Only one count was recorded for this clone. The V call is TRBV7-8, the J call TRBJ2-2, with 8 nucleotides matching TRBD1. Germline V gene sequence: CDR1 SGHVS, CDR2 FQNEAQ. The CDR3 is 15 amino acids. The J segment lost 0 bases and the V segment lost 4 bases, leaving 1 base of the junction unmatched. The CDR3 loop reads CASSSQGANTGELFF. Here the CDR3 DNA reads TGTGCCAGCAGCTCACAGGGGGCGAACACCGGGGAGCTGTTTTTT.

This chain uses TRBV29-1 with TRBJ1-2; no reliable D call. Germline-derived CDR1 and CDR2 are SQVTM and ANQGSEA. CDR3 length equals 12 residues. Trimming took off 5 bases at V and 2 bases at J, with 9 bases between the two ends. The CDR3 loop is CSVQRENYGYTF. The CDR3 DNA is TGCAGCGTTCAAAGGGAAAACTATGGCTACACCTTC.

J is TRBJ2-1 and V is TRBV18; D is possibly TRBD1 or TRBD2 (5 bases each). Trimming cost V 6 bases and J 1 base, with 13 bases left between them. Germline loops: CDR1 KGHSH, CDR2 LQKENI. The CDR3 length is 15 residues. CDR3 DNA: TGTGCCAGCTCGGGGCAGGACTTATCCTACAATGAGCAGTTCTTC. Translation: CASSGQDLSYNEQFF. The variable domain in full, completed from reference TRBV18 and TRBJ2-1, reads NAGVMQNPRHLVRRRGQEARLRCSPMKGHSHVYWYRQLPEEGLKFMVYLQKENIIDESGMPKERFSAEFPKEGPSILRIQQVVRGDSAAYFCASSGQDLSYNEQFFGPGTRLTVL.

The chain is built from TRBV7-6 and TRBJ2-2; the D is unclear. This CDR3 is built from 16 residues. Germline-derived CDR1 and CDR2 are SGHVS and FNYEAQ. V was cut by 2 bases and J by 0 bases, with 10 bases left in between. CDR3 in amino acids: CASSLYRKTNTGELFF. The CDR3 DNA reads TGTGCCAGCAGCTTATATCGGAAAACGAACACCGGGGAGCTGTTTTTT.

This chain connects TRBV6-5 to TRBJ2-7, with TRBD1 matching over 9 bases. CDR3 length: 13 amino acids. Germline lookup yields CDR1 MNHEY and CDR2 SVGAGI. The V gene end was trimmed by 6 bases and the J gene end by 2 bases; junction bases not matched to a gene: 2. The CDR3 coding sequence is TGTGCCAGCAGCCGGACAGGGGCCTACGAGCAGTACTTC. Amino acids: CASSRTGAYEQYF.

The gene calls are TRBV5-1 and TRBJ1-2; D gene unclear. Looked up from germline, CDR1 is SGHRS and CDR2 is YFSETQ. V shed 0 bases and J shed 1 base, with 10 bases lying between them. The CDR3 extends over 15 amino acids. The CDR3 region is CASSLEAAVNYGYTF. The CDR3 coding sequence is TGCGCCAGCAGCTTGGAGGCAGCTGTTAACTATGGCTACACCTTC.